Following are 30 T cell receptor beta chains from one sample sequenced in a study of blood T cell repertoires in COVID-19. Clones were sequenced by immunoSEQ multiplex PCR, and TCRdb holds only the in-frame ones, with some missing. The repertoire holds about 150,000 clones, with around 80% as singletons. Specimen: peripheral blood. These receptors were obtained from a woman aged 50 to 60 in a cohort sampled during active or convalescent COVID-19.

The chain carries TRBV5-4 and TRBJ2-1, with D perhaps TRBD2 (6 bases). Trimming stripped 0 bases from V and 6 bases from J, with 13 bases between. Per germline, CDR1 SGHNT and CDR2 YYREEE (reference sequence). The length of the CDR3 is 15 residues. For the CDR3, the DNA is TGTGCCAGCAGCTTGGGGCTAGGGACTCTCAATGAGCAGTTCTTC. This sequence encodes CASSLGLGTLNEQFF.

In DNA, the CDR3 is TGTGCCAGCAGCCGAACCGGGGTCCGGGCCCAAGAGACCCAGTACTTC. It codes for CASSRTGVRAQETQYF. V is TRBV14 and J is TRBJ2-5, with a tentative D call TRBD2 (5 bases). The CDR3 sequence is 16 residues long. The V and J ends lost 4 bases and 1 base respectively, with 16 bases between them. Germline V lookup: CDR1 SGHDN, CDR2 FVKESK. Combining the CDR3 with reference TRBV14 and TRBJ2-5 gives the whole variable domain EAGVTQFPSHSVIEKGQTVTLRCDPISGHDNLYWYRRVMGKEIKFLLHFVKESKQDESGMPNNRFLAERTGGTYSTLKVQPAELEDSGVYFCASSRTGVRAQETQYFGPGTRLLVL.

The chain recombines TRBV7-9 with TRBJ2-2, with a tentative D call TRBD2 (6 bases). The CDR3 extends over 15 amino acids. Trimming left V 2 bases short and J 4 bases short, with 11 bases between. Germline V gene data show CDR1 as SEHNR and CDR2 as FQNEAQ (reference sequence). This CDR3 is CASSLHLASTGELFF. CDR3 DNA sequence: TGTGCCAGCAGCTTACATCTAGCGAGCACCGGGGAGCTGTTTTTT.

As DNA, the CDR3 is TGTGCCACCAGTGATCCAGACAGATCCTATGGCTACACCTTC. It translates to CATSDPDRSYGYTF. This sequence joins TRBV24-1 and TRBJ1-2; a weak D match, TRBD1 (5 bases). In germline, CDR1 is KGHDR, CDR2 SFDVKD. The CDR3 covers 14 residues. Trimming removed 3 bases from V and 4 bases from J, with 11 bases in between.

This rearrangement joins TRBV5-1 to TRBJ2-6, with 7 bases fitting TRBD1. The CDR3 runs to 15 residues. Germline V gives CDR1 SGHRS, CDR2 YFSETQ. With 4 bases clipped from V and 1 base from J, the junction kept 2 bases outside the gene matches. CDR3 sequence: CASSIQGSGANVLTF. The DNA of the CDR3 is TGCGCCAGCAGCATACAGGGGTCTGGGGCCAACGTCCTGACTTTC.

This clone was recorded only once. The rearrangement joins TRBV6-6 to TRBJ1-4; D possibly corresponds to TRBD1 (6 bases). The CDR3 sequence is 15 residues long. Germline assignment: CDR1 MNHNY and CDR2 SVGAGI (reference sequence). V gave up 7 bases and J gave up 7 bases, with 19 bases separating them. In DNA, the CDR3 is TGTGCCAGCACCTACCTAACAGGGCTAAGTGAAAAACTGTTTTTT. Encoded protein: CASTYLTGLSEKLFF.

This chain joins TRBV6-2 or TRBV6-3 and TRBJ1-3; D uncertain. The CDR3 has 15 residues. Looked up from germline, CDR1 is MNHEY and CDR2 is SVGEGT. The V gene lost 0 bases and the J gene lost 2 bases, with 8 bases spanning the gap. The CDR3 protein is CASSYSRAAGNTIYF. The CDR3 bases are TGTGCCAGCAGTTACTCGAGGGCAGCTGGAAACACCATATATTTT.

In its sample, this clone was seen once. The V and J genes are TRBV3-1 (or the pseudogene TRBV3-2) and TRBJ1-5; D perhaps matches TRBD1 (5 bases). In germline, CDR1 is LGHDT, CDR2 YNNKEL (reference sequence). With 4 bases removed from V and 2 bases from J, the gap between germline ends came to 12 bases. This CDR3 has 15 residues. The CDR3 sequence is CASSPAGTGNQPQHF. The CDR3 nucleotides are TGTGCCAGCAGCCCGGCGGGGACGGGCAATCAGCCCCAGCATTTT.

This clone has only one observation. Relative to the germline gene, one junction end is altered; a read error may explain this. The chain uses TRBV13 and TRBJ2-5; no clear D. This CDR3 is built from 14 residues. In germline, CDR1 is PRHDT, CDR2 FYEKMQ (reference sequence). CDR3 loop: CASSLTAQREAQYF. The DNA of the CDR3 is TGTGCCAGCAGCCTCACGGCCCAAAGAGAGGCCCAGTACTTC.

V usage is TRBV29-1 and J usage is TRBJ2-3; 10 bases are shared with TRBD2. CDR1 is SQVTM and CDR2 is ANQGSEA in the germline V gene. V shed 4 bases and J 2 bases; nucleotides not matched to a gene: 9. The CDR3 runs 16 residues. The CDR3 nucleotides are TGCAGCGTTGTGAGCGGGGGGGCTATCGCCACAGATACGCAGTATTTT. Its translation is CSVVSGGAIATDTQYF.

The chain's CDR3 is CASSSRTGLNYGYTF. The CDR3 nucleotides read TGTGCCAGCAGTTCCCGGACAGGGCTAAACTATGGCTACACCTTC. V usage is TRBV6-5 and J usage is TRBJ1-2; TRBD1 aligns across 8 bases. The V and J ends lost 4 bases and 2 bases, in that order; junction bases with no gene match: 6. Germline CDR1 and CDR2: MNHEY and SVGAGI. The length of the CDR3 is 15 residues.

As concerns this clone: Additional DNA sequences in this sample encode the identical CDR3. The rearrangement joins TRBV24-1 to TRBJ1-1; 10 bases map to TRBD1. Trimming took 3 bases from V and 2 from J; bases not matched to a gene: 2. The CDR3 loop spans 15 amino acids. From germline, CDR1 is KGHDR and CDR2 SFDVKD. CDR3 sequence: CATSDDRGQNTEAFF. The CDR3 DNA sequence: TGTGCCACCAGTGATGACAGGGGGCAAAACACTGAAGCTTTCTTT.

There are a few counts of this clone. The J gene is TRBJ1-5, the V gene TRBV29-1; 9 bases are a match to TRBD1. After removal of 6 bases from V and 3 bases from J, the junction contained 3 bases not matched to a gene. Germline CDR1 reads SQVTM; CDR2 reads ANQGSEA. The CDR3 spans 13 residues. The CDR3 DNA sequence: TGCAGCGTGAGACAGGGGGTCAATCAGCCCCAGCATTTT. Its translation: CSVRQGVNQPQHF.

In DNA form, the CDR3 reads TGCGCCAGCAGCCACCTAGGGGGCCTCGGAAACACCATATATTTT. Its protein is CASSHLGGLGNTIYF. The gene calls are TRBV4-1 and TRBJ1-3; 7 bases match TRBD1. Germline values: CDR1 MGHRA, CDR2 YSYEKL. The CDR3 runs 15 residues. The V and J ends lost 3 bases and 4 bases, in that order; junction bases with no gene match: 6.

The chain has TRBV7-2 and TRBJ2-7, with D possibly matching TRBD2 (5 bases). Trimming took 6 bases from V and 0 from J, leaving 12 bases between them. Germline CDR1 SGHTA, CDR2 FQGNSA. The CDR3 sequence is 14 residues long. The CDR3 DNA reads TGTGCCAGCAGGCTGAGGAGGAGCTCCTACGAGCAGTACTTC. Translating gives CASRLRRSSYEQYF.

In DNA, the CDR3 is TGTGCCAGCACCCCCCCCGGGGGGCAGTTTGGAAACACCATATATTTT. Protein sequence: CASTPPGGQFGNTIYF. The chain has TRBV6-2 or TRBV6-3 and TRBJ1-3; weak D call: TRBD1 (6 bases). The germline gives CDR1 MNHEY, CDR2 SVGEGT. The CDR3 consists of 16 residues. Trimming pared 7 bases from V and 3 bases from J, leaving 19 bases between.

This clone has ten or more counts. The genes are TRBV14 and TRBJ2-1, with D perhaps matching TRBD1 (5 bases). V was cut by 7 bases and J by 3 bases, with 10 bases left in between. The CDR3 is made up of 13 amino acids. The germline CDR1 and CDR2 sequences are SGHDN and FVKESK. CDR3 loop: CASTQGNYNEQFF. CDR3 DNA sequence: TGTGCCAGCACGCAGGGTAACTACAATGAGCAGTTCTTC.

This chain links TRBV7-3 with TRBJ2-1, with 7 positions matching TRBD2. From germline, CDR1 is SGHTA and CDR2 FQGTGA. V lost 2 bases and J lost 7; bases outside the gene matches: 5. CDR3 length: 14 amino acids. CDR3 DNA sequence: TGTGCCAGCAGCTTATACGGGGGGTCGAATGAGCAGTTCTTC. Translation gives CASSLYGGSNEQFF.

CDR3 loop: CASSPRRVTGENQPQHF. The CDR3 DNA is TGTGCCAGCAGCCCTCGACGCGTGACAGGGGAGAATCAGCCCCAGCATTTT. The V and J genes are TRBV21-1 and TRBJ1-5; the D call TRBD1 from the table was never checked on the DNA. TRBV21-1 is annotated as a pseudogene. CDR3 length: 17 amino acids.

The chain links TRBV7-9 to TRBJ2-1; D ambiguous. Trimming pared 4 bases from V and 5 bases from J, leaving 12 bases between. The germline V gene has CDR1 SEHNR and CDR2 FQNEAQ (reference sequence). The CDR3 consists of 14 residues. This chain's CDR3 is CASSWRLLNNEQFF. CDR3 DNA: TGTGCCAGCAGCTGGAGACTTCTCAACAATGAGCAGTTCTTC.

The chain combines TRBV25-1 with TRBJ1-1, with D maybe TRBD1 (5 bases). Deletions cut 4 bases from V and 4 bases from J, with 16 bases between. CDR1 and CDR2 (germline): MGHDK, SYGVNS. CDR3 length: 15 residues. CDR3 in amino acids: CASSGPGVGGTEAFF. Written as DNA, the CDR3 is TGTGCCAGCAGTGGGCCGGGGGTCGGAGGCACTGAAGCTTTCTTT.

The J gene is TRBJ2-1, the V gene TRBV6-5; 8 bases map to TRBD2. Germline assignment: CDR1 MNHEY and CDR2 SVGAGI. The length of the CDR3 is 15 residues. V was clipped by 7 bases and J by 0 bases; unmatched bases: 5. The CDR3 is CASKTSGGSYNEQFF. CDR3 coding DNA: TGTGCCAGCAAAACAAGCGGGGGCTCCTACAATGAGCAGTTCTTC.

V is TRBV3-1 (or the pseudogene TRBV3-2) and J is TRBJ1-2; TRBD1 is a possible D gene (6 bases). The CDR3 runs 15 residues. V was clipped by 0 bases and J by 2 bases, with 10 bases between them. The germline CDR1 and CDR2 sequences are LGHDT and YNNKEL (reference sequence). DNA of the CDR3: TGTGCCAGCAGCCAAGAGGGGGCGGTAAACTATGGCTACACCTTC. Translated, it gives CASSQEGAVNYGYTF.

The chain uses TRBV5-1 and TRBJ2-3; 8 positions match TRBD1. The CDR3 has 15 amino acids. The V gene end was trimmed by 2 bases and the J gene end by 2 bases; junction bases not matched to a gene: 4. CDR1 and CDR2 (germline): SGHRS, YFSETQ. This chain's CDR3 is CASSLQGEITDTQYF. CDR3 coding DNA: TGCGCCAGCAGCTTACAGGGGGAAATCACAGATACGCAGTATTTT.

V and J are TRBV6-5 and TRBJ1-2, with D unclear. This CDR3 has 15 amino acids. The germline V gene encodes CDR1 MNHEY and CDR2 SVGAGI. The V end lost 0 bases, the J end lost 1 base, and 9 bases lay between the germline ends. Here the CDR3 DNA reads TGTGCCAGCAGTTACTCGGAGGCCCTTAACTATGGCTACACCTTC. Translated: CASSYSEALNYGYTF.

The chain is built from TRBV18 and TRBJ2-1; perhaps TRBD2 as D (5 bases). Trimming took off 2 bases at V and 10 bases at J, with 15 bases between the two ends. Looked up from germline, CDR1 is KGHSH and CDR2 is LQKENI. CDR3 length: 14 amino acids. The CDR3 loop is CASSPRTRTGEQFF. The CDR3 DNA sequence: TGTGCCAGCTCACCAAGAACTAGAACGGGGGAGCAGTTCTTC.

The chain has TRBV7-9 and TRBJ1-6; possibly TRBD1 for D (5 bases). With 1 base removed from V and 9 bases from J, the gap between germline ends came to 13 bases. This CDR3 has 15 amino acids. The germline V gene has CDR1 SEHNR and CDR2 FQNEAQ (reference sequence). The CDR3 reads CASSLGLRGSSPLHF. The DNA of the CDR3 is TGTGCCAGCAGCTTAGGCCTACGGGGGAGTTCACCCCTCCACTTT. Using reference TRBV7-9 and TRBJ1-6 for the parts outside the CDR3, the full variable domain is DTGVSQNPRHKITKRGQNVTFRCDPISEHNRLYWYRQTLGQGPEFLTYFQNEAQLEKSRLLSDRFSAERPKGSFSTLEIQRTEQGDSAMYLCASSLGLRGSSPLHFGNGTRLTVT.

The chain carries TRBV7-9 and TRBJ2-1; the match to TRBD2 covers 10 bases. CDR3 length: 16 residues. V trimming: 5 bases; J trimming: 12 bases; junction bases outside the gene matches: 16. Germline CDR1 and CDR2: SEHNR and FQNEAQ (reference sequence). Here the CDR3 reads CASSLGGGLAVTGQFF. In DNA form, the CDR3 reads TGTGCCAGCAGCCTAGGGGGAGGACTAGCGGTTACTGGGCAGTTCTTC.

In its sample, this clone was seen a few times. This rearrangement joins TRBV5-1 to TRBJ1-4; TRBD1 aligns across 7 bases. Per the germline V gene, CDR1 is SGHRS and CDR2 is YFSETQ. The V gene end was trimmed by 1 base and the J gene end by 8 bases; junction bases not matched to a gene: 5. This CDR3 is built from 14 residues. The CDR3 region is CASSLTGVYEKLFF. The CDR3 bases are TGCGCCAGCAGCTTGACAGGGGTTTACGAAAAACTGTTTTTT.

The chain combines TRBV7-2 with TRBJ2-3, with 10 bases matching TRBD2. The CDR3 consists of 15 residues. CDR1 is SGHTA and CDR2 is FQGNSA in the germline V gene. V gave up 2 bases and J gave up 4 bases; unmatched junction bases: 3. The CDR3 sequence is CASSLSGGAADTQYF. The CDR3 nucleotides are TGTGCCAGCAGCTTAAGCGGGGGGGCCGCAGATACGCAGTATTTT.